A selection of T cell receptor beta chains follows, all from one sample in a study of shared clonotypes between healthy human individuals. Here immunoSEQ multiplex PCR was the method, and the copy in TCRdb shows in-frame clones only, minus some. Among about 590,000 clones listed, 95% to 96% were seen once. What was sequenced was naive CD8+ T cells sorted from blood. The source of these receptors is a woman under 40 in good health. The CDR3 runs from the conserved cysteine through the conserved F or W. The D gene is left open where the match is weak. Some rows mark clone size as missing; the rest say once, few, many or name a class of expanded clone.

d_call | j_call | clone_size | v_call | cdr3_aa | cdr3_nt
. | TRBJ1-2 | . | TRBV29-1 | CSARGRESGYTF | TGCAGCGCCCGCGGCAGGGAGAGCGGCTACACCTTC
. | TRBJ2-7 | . | TRBV14 | CASSQDFIFRTGLDPQYF | TGTGCCAGCAGCCAAGATTTTATTTTTCGGACCGGATTAGACCCCCAGTACTTC
. | TRBJ2-1 | . | TRBV7-9 | CASSESVSLEQFF | TGTGCCAGCAGCGAAAGTGTGAGTCTTGAGCAGTTCTTC
TRBD2 | TRBJ2-2 | . | TRBV7-9 | CASSLGAGGPTGELFF | TGTGCCAGCAGCTTAGGAGCGGGAGGGCCCACCGGGGAGCTGTTTTTT
TRBD1 | TRBJ2-6 | . | TRBV4-2 | CASSQASGGTGNSGANVLTF | TGTGCCAGCAGCCAAGCGTCAGGGGGGACAGGGAACTCTGGGGCCAACGTCCTGACTTTC
. | TRBJ2-1 | . | TRBV29-1 | CSVGLAVGNEQFF | TGCAGCGTTGGATTAGCGGTAGGGAATGAGCAGTTCTTC
TRBD1 | TRBJ2-7 | . | TRBV29-1 | CSALGTDRDEQYF | TGCAGCGCCCTCGGGACAGACAGAGACGAGCAGTACTTC
. | TRBJ1-5 | . | TRBV9 | CASSVGGLGNQPQHF | TGTGCCAGCAGCGTAGGGGGGTTGGGCAATCAGCCCCAGCATTTT
. | TRBJ2-3 | . | TRBV6-1 | CASSEPMDTDTQYF | TGTGCCAGCAGTGAACCGATGGACACAGATACGCAGTATTTT
TRBD2 | TRBJ2-7 | . | TRBV19 | CASSPGLAYYEQYF | TGTGCCAGTAGTCCGGGACTAGCGTACTACGAGCAGTACTTC
TRBD1 | TRBJ2-7 | . | TRBV5-1 | CASSGDRVSSEQYF | TGCGCCAGCAGCGGGGACAGGGTTTCTTCCGAGCAGTACTTC
. | TRBJ2-7 | . | TRBV19 | CASSRGYEQYF | TGTGCCAGTAGTAGAGGATACGAGCAGTACTTC
. | TRBJ2-1 | once | TRBV29-1 | CSVQQSYNEQFF | TGCAGCGTTCAACAGAGCTACAATGAGCAGTTCTTC
TRBD2 | TRBJ2-1 | . | TRBV6-1 | CASSAGRASYNEQFF | TGTGCCAGCAGTGCCGGGAGGGCCTCCTACAATGAGCAGTTCTTC
. | TRBJ1-2 | . | TRBV6-1 | CASSEAGPEGYTF | TGTGCCAGCAGTGAAGCCGGACCGGAAGGCTACACCTTC
. | TRBJ1-2 | . | TRBV4-1 | CASSFPRTGWKANYGYTF | TGCGCCAGCAGCTTTCCCAGAACAGGGTGGAAAGCTAACTATGGCTACACCTTC
. | TRBJ1-5 | . | TRBV11-2 | CASSLDLTSNQPQHF | TGTGCCAGCAGCTTAGATCTTACTAGCAATCAGCCCCAGCATTTT
. | TRBJ2-5 | . | TRBV30 | CAWDRNGAIQETQYF | TGTGCCTGGGACAGGAACGGGGCCATTCAAGAGACCCAGTACTTC
TRBD1 | TRBJ1-4 | . | TRBV5-8 | CASSVGQEYNEKLFF | TGTGCCAGCAGCGTTGGACAGGAGTATAATGAAAAACTGTTTTTT
TRBD1 | TRBJ1-1 | . | TRBV5-1 | CASSLTGSTEAFF | TGCGCCAGCAGCCTGACAGGGAGCACTGAAGCTTTCTTT
. | TRBJ1-1 | . | TRBV6-5 | CASSFKHHGGTEAFF | TGTGCCAGCAGTTTCAAACACCACGGGGGTACTGAAGCTTTCTTT
. | TRBJ2-7 | . | TRBV28 | CASSRLQGYEQYF | TGTGCCAGCAGCCGACTTCAGGGATACGAGCAGTACTTC
. | TRBJ2-7 | . | TRBV27 | CASSLTELGYEQYF | TGTGCCAGCAGTTTAACCGAACTAGGGTACGAGCAGTACTTC
. | TRBJ2-3 | . | TRBV10-3 | CAISEQQVSTDTQYF | TGTGCCATCAGTGAACAACAGGTATCCACAGATACGCAGTATTTT
TRBD1 | TRBJ2-3 | . | TRBV13 | CASSERDRRSYHTDTQYF | TGTGCCAGCAGCGAGAGGGACAGACGGTCCTATCACACAGATACGCAGTATTTT
. | TRBJ2-7 | . | TRBV25-1 | CASSDLSYEQYF | TGTGCCAGCAGTGATCTATCCTACGAGCAGTACTTC
. | TRBJ2-1 | . | TRBV27 | CASSLSGGRNEQFF | TGTGCCAGCAGTTTATCAGGGGGGAGGAATGAGCAGTTCTTC
. | TRBJ2-1 | . | TRBV9 | CASSFALSGSYNEQFF | TGTGCCAGCAGCTTCGCCCTTAGCGGCTCCTACAATGAGCAGTTCTTC
TRBD1 | TRBJ1-2 | . | TRBV28 | CATGGGNGYTF | TGTGCCACAGGGGGCGGTAATGGCTACACCTTC
TRBD2 | TRBJ2-7 | . | TRBV11-2 | CASSPRGAGPLEQYF | TGTGCCAGCAGCCCTAGGGGAGCGGGACCTTTAGAGCAGTACTTC
. | TRBJ2-1 | . | TRBV5-4 | CASSRSGVKEQFF | TGTGCCAGCAGCCGGTCAGGGGTCAAGGAGCAGTTCTTC
TRBD1 | TRBJ1-5 | . | TRBV2 | CASRGQGRVQPQHF | TGTGCCAGCAGAGGACAGGGAAGGGTTCAGCCCCAGCATTTT
. | TRBJ2-1 | . | TRBV9 | CASSSLGGVEDGEQFF | TGTGCCAGCAGCTCCCTAGGAGGAGTGGAAGATGGTGAGCAGTTCTTC
. | TRBJ2-5 | once | TRBV4-1 | CASSQDPVGTQYF | TGCGCCAGCAGCCAAGACCCCGTGGGGACCCAGTACTTC
TRBD1 | TRBJ2-7 | . | TRBV7-9 | CASSLDRGEDEQYF | TGTGCCAGCAGCTTAGACAGGGGTGAGGACGAGCAGTACTTC
TRBD1 | TRBJ1-2 | once | TRBV28 | CASSPGQGLYYGYTF | TGTGCCAGCAGCCCGGGACAGGGGCTTTACTATGGCTACACCTTC
TRBD2 | TRBJ2-7 | once | TRBV15 | CATSRDPTSGQSSYEQYF | TGTGCCACCAGCAGAGATCCGACTAGCGGGCAGAGCTCCTACGAGCAGTACTTC
TRBD1 | TRBJ1-1 | few | TRBV28 | CASTDRGYTEAFF | TGTGCCAGCACGGACAGGGGATACACTGAAGCTTTCTTT
. | TRBJ1-5 | once | TRBV13 | CASSYGGGNQPQHF | TGTGCCAGCAGCTACGGGGGTGGCAATCAGCCCCAGCATTTT
TRBD2 | TRBJ2-1 | . | TRBV7-9 | CASSWPSGLAEGGEQFF | TGTGCCAGCAGCTGGCCAAGCGGACTAGCGGAAGGGGGTGAGCAGTTCTTC
TRBD2 | TRBJ2-7 | . | TRBV28 | CASSPSSGALKDCEQYF | TGTGCCAGCAGTCCCTCTAGCGGGGCCCTGAAGGACTGCGAGCAGTACTTC
TRBD2 | TRBJ2-1 | . | TRBV19 | CASSILLAGGTNEQFF | TGTGCCAGTAGTATACTCCTAGCGGGAGGGACCAATGAGCAGTTCTTC
TRBD2 | TRBJ2-5 | . | TRBV29-1 | CSVEGVGRGTQYF | TGCAGCGTTGAAGGAGTTGGGAGGGGGACCCAGTACTTC